The T cell receptor beta chain described here comes from a study of blood T cell repertoires in COVID-19. For the study at large: Spain, Italy and the United States supplied samples that represented acute and convalescent COVID-19.

The method was immunoSEQ multiplex PCR; TCRdb's version includes in-frame clones alone and lacks a portion of them. The sample shows around 220,000 clones, around 88% of them seen only once. The CDR3 length is 15 residues. V lost 2 bases to trimming and J lost 9 bases; unmatched junction nucleotides: 7. Germline V gene data show CDR1 as SNHLY and CDR2 as FYNNEI. The chain couples TRBV2 to TRBJ2-1; 10 positions agree with TRBD2. The material sequenced was peripheral blood. The receptor was derived from a man aged 18 to 29 with active or convalescent COVID-19. CDR3 sequence reads: CASSEYGLADREQFF. As DNA, the CDR3 is TGTGCCAGCAGTGAATACGGACTAGCGGACCGTGAGCAGTTCTTC.